The 15 T cell receptor beta chains below all came from one sample that was sequenced in a study of blood T cell repertoires in COVID-19. Sequenced by immunoSEQ multiplex PCR; TCRdb stores in-frame clones only, minus some. Counted here are approximately 93,000 clones, around two thirds occurring once; the ten biggest clones make up around 4%. The sequencing sample was made of peripheral blood. The receptors were sampled from a man aged 70-80 years with COVID-19, enrolled during active disease.

The V and J genes are TRBV6-4 and TRBJ2-3, with D perhaps matching TRBD2 (5 bases). The V and J ends lost 6 bases and 1 base respectively, with 17 bases between them. The CDR3 covers 16 residues. CDR1 MRHNA and CDR2 SNTAGT come from the germline V gene. The CDR3 here is CASSASPGYGTDTQYF. CDR3 nucleotide sequence: TGTGCCAGCAGCGCCTCGCCGGGGTACGGCACAGATACGCAGTATTTT.

The rearrangement links TRBV28 to TRBJ2-7, with 7 bases fitting TRBD1. Germline lookup yields CDR1 MDHEN and CDR2 SYDVKM. The CDR3 has 15 residues. Trimming at V came to 5 bases and at J to 3 bases, leaving 10 bases not matched to a gene. The CDR3 spells CASSNRQGRSYEQYF. The CDR3 DNA reads TGTGCCAGCAGTAACCGACAGGGTAGGAGCTACGAGCAGTACTTC. Full variable domain (remainder filled in from reference TRBV28 and TRBJ2-7): DVKVTQSSRYLVKRTGEKVFLECVQDMDHENMFWYRQDPGLGLRLIYFSYDVKMKEKGDIPEGYSVSREKKERFSLILESASTNQTSMYLCASSNRQGRSYEQYFGPGTRLTVT.

The J gene is TRBJ2-7, the V gene TRBV20-1; the D is unclear. The CDR3 length is 10 residues. The V end lost 4 bases, the J end lost 5 bases, and 6 bases lay between the germline ends. Germline V lookup: CDR1 DFQATT, CDR2 SNEGSKA (reference sequence). The CDR3 protein is CSAKRDEQYF. The CDR3 coding sequence is TGCAGTGCTAAACGGGACGAGCAGTACTTC.

The DNA of the CDR3 is TGTGCCAGCAGTTTGACCGCCCAATGGGGGGGGCGAACAGATACGCAGTATTTT. Encoded protein: CASSLTAQWGGRTDTQYF. This chain links TRBV28 with TRBJ2-3; tentatively, D is TRBD2 (7 bases). CDR3 length: 18 residues. V lost 3 bases and J lost 3, with 22 bases in between. CDR1 is MDHEN and CDR2 is SYDVKM in the germline V gene.

A single count supports this clone. The chain employs TRBV7-2 and TRBJ2-1, with D uncertain. V gave up 1 base and J gave up 0 bases, with 10 bases separating them. CDR1 is SGHTA, CDR2 FQGNSA, per germline. The CDR3 is made up of 16 amino acids. CDR3: CASSLGSSRSYNEQFF. The DNA for the CDR3 is TGTGCCAGCAGCTTAGGGTCTAGTCGCTCCTACAATGAGCAGTTCTTC.

This clone has just one count. The V and J genes are TRBV6-5 and TRBJ1-5; D may be TRBD1 (5 bases). CDR3 length: 14 amino acids. The V gene lost 6 bases and the J gene lost 2 bases, with 11 bases spanning the gap. The germline CDR1 and CDR2 sequences are MNHEY and SVGAGI. Here the CDR3 reads CASSRDSRNQPQHF. CDR3 bases: TGTGCCAGCAGCAGGGACTCTCGCAATCAGCCCCAGCATTTT.

Only one count was recorded for this clone. The J gene is TRBJ1-1, the V gene TRBV18, with 9 bases that match TRBD1. The length of the CDR3 is 17 residues. Germline CDR1 and CDR2: KGHSH and LQKENI. Unmatched junction bases numbered 11, after V lost 1 base and J lost 5 bases. In nucleotides, the CDR3 is TGTGCCAGCTCACCACTATCCGGAGGACAGGGGAATACTGAAGCTTTCTTT. Its translation is CASSPLSGGQGNTEAFF.

The genes are TRBV5-1 and TRBJ1-1; no definite D call. CDR1 is SGHRS, CDR2 YFSETQ, per germline. This CDR3 contains 16 residues. V lost 3 bases and J lost 2, with 17 bases in between. This chain's CDR3 is CASSWGAWEKNTEAFF. For the CDR3, the DNA is TGCGCCAGCAGCTGGGGTGCGTGGGAGAAAAACACTGAAGCTTTCTTT. The full variable domain, rest sourced from reference TRBV5-1 and TRBJ1-1, is KAGVTQTPRYLIKTRGQQVTLSCSPISGHRSVSWYQQTPGQGLQFLFEYFSETQRNKGNFPGRFSGRQFSNSRSEMNVSTLELGDSALYLCASSWGAWEKNTEAFFGQGTRLTVV.

DNA of the CDR3: TGTGCCAGGACTAGCGGGAGATTCTACGAGCAGTACTTC. Amino acid sequence: CARTSGRFYEQYF. V usage is TRBV21-1 and J usage is TRBJ2-7; the table's D call, TRBD2, has no DNA check behind it. TRBV21-1 counts as a pseudogene. The length of the CDR3 is 13 residues.

The CDR3 protein is CASSPGVGSGSRTYEQYF. In DNA, the CDR3 is TGCGCCAGCAGCCCTGGGGTGGGGAGCGGGAGCCGGACCTACGAGCAGTACTTC. V gene TRBV5-1 combines with J gene TRBJ2-7; 8 bases map to TRBD2. This CDR3 region has 18 residues. V lost 4 bases to trimming and J lost 2 bases; unmatched junction nucleotides: 17. The V gene's germline CDR1 is SGHRS and CDR2 YFSETQ.

This chain links TRBV5-1 with TRBJ2-1, with D perhaps TRBD2 (6 bases). V was cut by 4 bases and J by 5 bases, with 16 bases left in between. CDR1 and CDR2 from the germline V gene are SGHRS and YFSETQ. This CDR3 is built from 15 residues. The CDR3 DNA is TGCGCCAGCAGCATTGGGACTGGGTACAACAATGAGCAGTTCTTC. Its protein product is CASSIGTGYNNEQFF. Full variable domain (rest looked up from reference TRBV5-1 and TRBJ2-1): KAGVTQTPRYLIKTRGQQVTLSCSPISGHRSVSWYQQTPGQGLQFLFEYFSETQRNKGNFPGRFSGRQFSNSRSEMNVSTLELGDSALYLCASSIGTGYNNEQFFGPGTRLTVL.

The chain uses TRBV7-2 and TRBJ1-2, with a weak D call TRBD1 (5 bases). With 5 bases removed from V and 0 bases from J, the gap between germline ends came to 13 bases. CDR3 length equals 15 residues. The germline V gene encodes CDR1 SGHTA and CDR2 FQGNSA. The CDR3 nucleotides read TGTGCCAGCAGCGCGCTTGGGGGGGCTAACTATGGCTACACCTTC. Residues: CASSALGGANYGYTF.

This chain links TRBV6-5 with TRBJ1-6; 8 bases fit TRBD1. The ends lost 6 bases at V and 3 bases at J; junction bases unmatched: 4. The CDR3 is 15 amino acids. Germline loops: CDR1 MNHEY, CDR2 SVGAGI. In DNA form, the CDR3 reads TGTGCCAGCAGGGACAGGGCCCACTATAATTCACCCCTCCACTTT. Translation gives CASRDRAHYNSPLHF.

The gene calls are TRBV5-4 and TRBJ2-3; D may be TRBD2 (6 bases). There are 13 residues in the CDR3. The germline V gene encodes CDR1 SGHNT and CDR2 YYREEE (reference sequence). Trimming pared 4 bases from V and 6 bases from J, leaving 12 bases between. The CDR3 DNA reads TGTGCCAGCAGCCCGGAGGAGGGGGATACGCAGTATTTT. Amino acid sequence: CASSPEEGDTQYF.

This chain links TRBV2 with TRBJ1-5; a possible D gene is TRBD1 (5 bases). CDR1 SNHLY and CDR2 FYNNEI come from the germline V gene. Trimming took off 4 bases at V and 2 bases at J, with 12 bases between the two ends. The CDR3 runs to 15 residues. CDR3 bases: TGTGCCAGCAGTGGAACAGGTTTGGGCAATCAGCCCCAGCATTTT. Translated, it gives CASSGTGLGNQPQHF.